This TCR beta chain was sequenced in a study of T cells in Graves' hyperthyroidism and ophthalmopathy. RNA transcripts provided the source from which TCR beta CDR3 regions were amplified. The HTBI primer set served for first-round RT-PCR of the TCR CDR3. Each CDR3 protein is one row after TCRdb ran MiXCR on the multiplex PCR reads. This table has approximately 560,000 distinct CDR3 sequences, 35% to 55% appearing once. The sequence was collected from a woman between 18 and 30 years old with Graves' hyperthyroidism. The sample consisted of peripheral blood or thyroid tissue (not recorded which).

The CDR3 region is CASSLAAGTGKNSPLHF. In DNA, the CDR3 is TGTGCCAGCAGCTTAGCGGCCGGGACAGGGAAGAATTCACCCCTCCACTTT. The chain uses TRBV7-6 and TRBJ1-6, with TRBD1 matching 9 bases. There are 17 residues in the CDR3. V was clipped by 0 bases and J by 7 bases; unmatched bases: 7. Germline V gene data show CDR1 as SGHVS and CDR2 as FNYEAQ.